The following is a T cell receptor beta chain sequence with its context. Antigen: not known. The sample comes from a study of blood T cells in healthy people across ages. CDR1 MNHEY and CDR2 SMNVEV come from the germline V gene (reference sequence). This CDR3 spans 15 amino acids. V was pared by 5 bases and J by 4 bases, with 6 bases of the junction left unmatched. Per sample, a minimum of 6 million PBMCs were isolated. Study-wide findings and caveats: Naive T cell percentage strongly correlated with TCR beta diversity.

A sample-barcoded 5' primer and a J-beta primer mix were used in a second PCR of about 7 to 12 cycles. TCRdb re-analysed the 5' RACE reads in MiXCR, keeping a single row per CDR3 protein. The repertoire consists of under 1,000,000 distinct CDR3 sequences, with about 42% occurring once and the leading ten covering 18%. This chain joins TRBV27 and TRBJ2-2, with TRBD1 matching over 8 bases. Input material: blood. The receptor comes from a man at least 80 years old in good health. The CDR3 region has the DNA TGTGCCAGCAGTCGGACAGGGATACTCACCGGGGAGCTGTTTTTT. This encodes CASSRTGILTGELFF.